This TCR beta chain derives from a study of cytomegalovirus exposure and HLA in healthy donors. Study context: The same platform as the roughly 700 first-cohort repertoires was used for the 95 to 150 validation repertoires, a later analysis reported.

Regarding this clone: The antigen is not known.

Findings of the study overall: Generally TCR sequences proved uncommon, though certain public TCRs appeared in numerous donors.

Generated by immunoSEQ multiplex PCR, the TCRdb table keeps only in-frame clones and is missing some. Here the sample spans under 200,000 clones, about 90% being singletons. The ends lost 8 bases at V and 4 bases at J; junction bases unmatched: 12. The CDR3 extends over 15 amino acids. Germline assignment: CDR1 MDHEN and CDR2 SYDVKM. V is TRBV28 and J is TRBJ2-7; 9 bases match TRBD1. The receptor's source is a woman aged 18-30 years in good health and CMV-seropositive. The sequenced sample consisted of PBMCs. The CDR3 spells CASGGPGQGRYEQYF. The CDR3 bases are TGTGCCAGCGGGGGGCCGGGACAGGGTAGATACGAGCAGTACTTC.